This TCR beta chain emerged from a study of T cells in Graves' hyperthyroidism and ophthalmopathy. Blood dates from first hyperthyroidism diagnosis, before any ophthalmopathy symptoms. Using around 10 ml of fresh peripheral blood, PBMCs were prepared. RNA transcripts gave rise to amplified TCR beta CDR3 regions. First-round RT-PCR with HTBI primers amplified the TCR CDR3 region. TCRdb re-called the multiplex PCR reads with MiXCR, one entry per CDR3 protein. The sample includes some 370,000 distinct CDR3 sequences, roughly 15% seen only once; the top ten take 34%. This clonotype was observed many times. The target antigen is unknown. The germline CDR1 and CDR2 sequences are SGHVS and FQNEAQ. V shed 6 bases and J shed 8 bases, with 10 bases lying between them. This CDR3 spans 12 amino acids. General study findings and limits: In blood, most of the thyroid clonotypes expanded above 0.001 were also present.

The gene calls are TRBV7-8 and TRBJ1-4; no clear D gene. This TCR derives from a woman aged 30 to 39 with Graves' hyperthyroidism that later progressed to Graves' ophthalmopathy. Sample: blood. The CDR3 DNA reads as TGTGCCAGCAGTACAGACGGGGAAAAACTGTTTTTT. This encodes CASSTDGEKLFF.